This T cell receptor beta chain is drawn from a study of shared clonotypes between healthy human individuals. The overall study: Ranging from 18 to 49 in age, donors were a couple of women and a few men. Study-level results: Limitation of the genetic and exposure-history diversity represented came from the few donors.

The naive CD8 subset, CD45RO-negative cells positively selected for CCR7, excluded terminally differentiated effector memory CD45RA+ cells. Generated by immunoSEQ multiplex PCR, the TCRdb table keeps only in-frame clones and is missing some. There are 550,000 to 600,000 clones in the sample; roughly 98% occur only once, and approximately 0.3% lies in the top ten. In regard to this clone: No antigen is known for it.

This TCR derives from a man aged 30 to 39 in good health. Sequencing input: naive CD8+ T cells sorted from blood.

The CDR3 sequence is CASSDMAYEQYF. CDR3 sequence (DNA): TGTGCCAGCAGTGATATGGCCTACGAGCAGTACTTC. The chain joins TRBV6-1 to TRBJ2-7; D gene ambiguous. V lost 3 bases and J lost 2, with 5 bases in between. Germline CDR1 MNHNS, CDR2 SASEGT. The CDR3 totals 12 residues.